This T cell receptor (beta chain) emerged from a study of T-cell memory formation after mild COVID-19. This CDR3 region has 16 residues. Germline V CDR1 and CDR2: SGHRS, YFSETQ. The J segment lost 3 bases and the V segment lost 0 bases, leaving 4 bases of the junction unmatched. Findings of the study overall: Shrinking CD4+ clones were chiefly CM and EM; CD8+ ones were chiefly EMRA. From day 15 to 85, contracting clones were balanced between CD4 and CD8, whereas later expanders leaned toward CD4+. Memory cells collected pre-infection included some clones that later responded, suggesting cross-reactive memory joined.

The table lists this clonotype with a few counts. What it binds is not known. TCRalpha and TCRbeta libraries used 5'RACE with constant-segment primers and UMIs. TCRdb re-analysed the 5' RACE reads in MiXCR, keeping a single row per CDR3 protein. The sample carries under 250,000 distinct CDR3 sequences, 10% to 13% recorded once. V usage is TRBV5-1 and J usage is TRBJ2-1; 9 bases are a match to TRBD1. The sequenced material came from PBMCs or a T cell subset sorted from them (not recorded which). This TCR came from a man between 18 and 35 years old who had mild COVID-19 (a few samples of this study predate the infection). Cell type and time point are not known. The CDR3 DNA sequence: TGCGCCAGCAGCTTGGGCGACAGGGGGTACTACAATGAGCAGTTCTTC. Amino acids: CASSLGDRGYYNEQFF.